Listed below are T cell receptor beta chains from one sample, sequenced in a study of cytomegalovirus exposure and HLA in healthy donors. Profiling relied on immunoSEQ multiplex PCR, and the TCRdb table lists in-frame clones only, not all of them. Of about 130,000 clones listed, approximately 80% are singletons. The sample consisted of PBMCs. Receptor source: a man aged 35-49 years in good health and CMV-seronegative. CDR3s include the opening cysteine and the closing phenylalanine or tryptophan. D genes are given only for firm matches. Size values are once, few and many counts, or a class for expanded clones, and some rows have none.

V	size	J	D	CDR3	DNA
TRBV27	NA	TRBJ2-1	NA	CASSSLALRNEQFF	TGTGCCAGCAGCTCCCTAGCGCTAAGGAATGAGCAGTTCTTC
TRBV4-2	NA	TRBJ2-7	TRBD2	CASRNTGTSDTYEQYF	TGTGCCAGTCGAAATACCGGGACTAGTGATACCTACGAGCAGTACTTC
TRBV28	NA	TRBJ2-3	TRBD2	CASSPIAGAADTQYF	TGTGCCAGCAGTCCTATAGCGGGAGCTGCAGATACGCAGTATTTT
TRBV7-9	NA	TRBJ1-2	TRBD1	CASSLPTRGRGYGYTF	TGTGCCAGCAGCTTACCTACCAGGGGGCGCGGCTATGGCTACACCTTC
TRBV2	NA	TRBJ1-1	NA	CASSEVIPSGIQGAFF	TGTGCCAGCAGTGAGGTCATCCCCTCAGGGATCCAGGGAGCTTTCTTT
TRBV11-1	NA	TRBJ2-2	NA	CASSPNLGHGELFF	TGTGCCAGCAGCCCGAACTTAGGACACGGGGAGCTGTTTTTT
TRBV7-9	NA	TRBJ2-7	TRBD1	CASSPRTGGNEQYF	TGTGCCAGCAGCCCCCGGACAGGGGGCAACGAGCAGTACTTC
TRBV11-3	NA	TRBJ2-1	NA	CASSLGEERWNEQFF	TGTGCCAGCAGCTTAGGGGAGGAGCGGTGGAATGAGCAGTTCTTC
TRBV30	once	TRBJ2-2	NA	CAWSRLRVGGELFF	TGTGCCTGGAGTCGATTGCGAGTCGGGGGGGAGCTGTTTTTT
TRBV5-6	once	TRBJ2-2	NA	CASSLGTRAGELFF	TGTGCCAGCAGCTTGGGGACGCGGGCCGGGGAGCTGTTTTTT
TRBV5-1	NA	TRBJ2-3	TRBD2	CASSLGTSGSTDTQYF	TGCGCCAGCAGCCTAGGGACTAGCGGGAGCACAGATACGCAGTATTTT
TRBV11-2	NA	TRBJ2-5	NA	CASSLAGVPYQETQYF	TGTGCCAGCAGCTTAGCGGGGGTGCCGTACCAAGAGACCCAGTACTTC
TRBV28	NA	TRBJ2-2	TRBD1	CASSSGQGANTGELFF	TGTGCCAGCAGTTCAGGACAGGGGGCGAACACCGGGGAGCTGTTTTTT
TRBV28	NA	TRBJ1-2	TRBD1	CASAGGLGGYTF	TGTGCCAGCGCAGGGGGCCTAGGTGGCTACACCTTC
TRBV6-6	NA	TRBJ2-5	NA	CASRLARQETQYF	TGTGCCAGCAGACTCGCCAGGCAAGAGACCCAGTACTTC
TRBV15	NA	TRBJ2-2	TRBD1	CATRGGTGTGELFF	TGTGCCACGAGAGGGGGGACAGGGACCGGGGAGCTGTTTTTT
TRBV7-3	NA	TRBJ2-3	NA	CASRHSTDTQYF	TGTGCCAGCAGACACAGCACAGATACGCAGTATTTT
TRBV5-1	NA	TRBJ1-1	NA	CASSPQGGTEAFF	TGCGCCAGCAGCCCACAGGGTGGGACTGAAGCTTTCTTT
TRBV2	NA	TRBJ2-5	NA	CASTVVTQETQYF	TGTGCCAGCACGGTGGTAACCCAAGAGACCCAGTACTTC
TRBV5-1	once	TRBJ2-6	TRBD1	CASSGTGWTGANVLTF	TGCGCCAGCAGCGGGACAGGGTGGACTGGGGCCAACGTCCTGACTTTC
TRBV6-5	NA	TRBJ2-5	TRBD1	CASRTHGTAQETQYF	TGTGCCAGCAGAACCCACGGGACAGCGCAAGAGACCCAGTACTTC
TRBV7-8	NA	TRBJ1-5	NA	CASSLDRVSSNQPQHF	TGTGCCAGCAGCTTAGACAGGGTTTCGAGCAATCAGCCCCAGCATTTT
TRBV28	once	TRBJ1-5	NA	CASSLGQYNQPQHF	TGTGCCAGCAGTCTAGGACAGTACAATCAGCCCCAGCATTTT
TRBV27	NA	TRBJ2-3	TRBD2	CASSFLLAGRATDTQYF	TGTGCCAGCAGTTTTTTGCTAGCGGGCCGTGCGACAGATACGCAGTATTTT
TRBV11-3	few	TRBJ2-1	NA	CASSLLGSSYNEQFF	TGTGCCAGCAGTCTCCTAGGCTCTTCCTACAATGAGCAGTTCTTC
TRBV7-9	few	TRBJ2-1	NA	CASSSAGSEQFF	TGTGCCAGCAGCTCTGCGGGGAGTGAGCAGTTCTTC
TRBV28	NA	TRBJ2-7	NA	CASSLFGLTTYEQYF	TGTGCCAGCAGTTTATTTGGACTGACGACCTACGAGCAGTACTTC
TRBV9	NA	TRBJ2-1	NA	CASSVAGHRDNEQFF	TGTGCCAGCAGCGTAGCTGGCCACAGGGACAATGAGCAGTTCTTC
TRBV18	NA	TRBJ1-4	NA	CASSPDRSLDEKLFF	TGTGCCAGCTCACCGGACAGAAGCCTTGATGAAAAACTGTTTTTT
TRBV19	NA	TRBJ2-7	TRBD2	CASSIDGRAGGEQYF	TGTGCCAGTAGTATAGATGGGCGAGCGGGGGGCGAGCAGTACTTC
TRBV27	NA	TRBJ2-7	NA	CASSPGPREWSYEQYF	TGTGCCAGCAGTCCCGGCCCGAGGGAGTGGTCGTACGAGCAGTACTTC
TRBV6-5	NA	TRBJ1-2	NA	CATEGQSHGYTF	TGTGCCACCGAGGGACAATCGCATGGCTACACCTTC
TRBV5-1	NA	TRBJ1-2	NA	CASSSNTGENYGYTF	TGCGCCAGCAGCTCGAACACGGGGGAGAACTATGGCTACACCTTC
TRBV14	NA	TRBJ2-1	TRBD2	CASSQDKLAGTYNEQFF	TGTGCCAGCAGCCAAGATAAACTAGCGGGGACCTACAATGAGCAGTTCTTC
TRBV5-6	NA	TRBJ2-7	TRBD2	CASGGGGGGEQYF	TGTGCCAGCGGCGGGGGGGGTGGGGGCGAGCAGTACTTC
TRBV29-1	NA	TRBJ2-4	NA	CSVDKLAGTKNIQYF	TGCAGCGTTGATAAATTGGCAGGCACCAAAAACATTCAGTACTTC
TRBV11-2	NA	TRBJ2-7	TRBD2	CASSLALAGNPSYEQYF	TGTGCCAGCAGCTTAGCACTAGCGGGGAACCCCTCCTACGAGCAGTACTTC
TRBV5-4	NA	TRBJ1-6	NA	CASSLGAGQVYNSPLHF	TGTGCCAGCAGCTTGGGGGCCGGACAAGTCTATAATTCACCCCTCCACTTT
TRBV13	NA	TRBJ1-6	TRBD1	CASSLALMGQGKSINSPLHF	TGTGCCAGCAGCTTAGCCCTGATGGGACAGGGGAAATCGATAAACTCACCCCTCCACTTT
TRBV7-9	NA	TRBJ1-6	TRBD1	CASSLRQGDNSPLHF	TGTGCCAGCAGCTTACGACAGGGGGATAATTCACCCCTCCACTTT
TRBV5-1	NA	TRBJ2-7	NA	CASSLVSDEQYF	TGCGCCAGCAGCTTGGTTTCGGACGAGCAGTACTTC
TRBV5-1	NA	TRBJ2-7	TRBD2	CASSVGLAAYEQYF	TGCGCCAGCAGCGTAGGACTAGCGGCCTACGAGCAGTACTTC
TRBV5-1	NA	TRBJ2-2	TRBD1	CASSWGQANTGELFF	TGCGCCAGCAGCTGGGGACAGGCGAACACCGGGGAGCTGTTTTTT
TRBV5-6	NA	TRBJ1-2	TRBD1	CASSLNRGRDGYTF	TGTGCCAGCAGCCTTAACAGGGGAAGGGATGGCTACACCTTC
TRBV5-1	NA	TRBJ2-3	TRBD1	CASSFSTGLVDTQYF	TGCGCCAGCAGCTTCTCGACAGGGTTGGTAGATACGCAGTATTTT
TRBV4-1	NA	TRBJ1-1	NA	CASSQLGSRTEAFF	TGCGCCAGCAGCCAACTGGGGAGTCGGACTGAAGCTTTCTTT
TRBV30	once	TRBJ2-5	NA	CAFTVGGSETQYF	TGTGCCTTTACAGTGGGAGGTTCAGAGACCCAGTACTTC
TRBV6-5	NA	TRBJ2-7	NA	CASSYDRAYEQYF	TGTGCCAGCAGTTACGACAGAGCCTACGAGCAGTACTTC
TRBV11-1	once	TRBJ2-1	TRBD2	CASSPRTSGTDEQFF	TGTGCCAGCAGCCCGAGGACTAGCGGGACGGATGAGCAGTTCTTC
TRBV27	NA	TRBJ2-3	TRBD1	CASSLWGGTGGDTQYF	TGTGCCAGCAGTCTCTGGGGGGGGACAGGGGGAGATACGCAGTATTTT
TRBV27	NA	TRBJ1-3	TRBD1	CASSTTGILSGNTIYF	TGTGCCAGCAGTACGACAGGGATCCTCTCTGGAAACACCATATATTTT
TRBV7-2	NA	TRBJ1-1	NA	CASSLLQPLRAFF	TGTGCCAGCAGCCTCCTACAGCCCCTGAGAGCTTTCTTT
TRBV2	once	TRBJ2-7	NA	CASMGLGNEQYF	TGTGCCAGCATGGGACTGGGAAACGAGCAGTACTTC